The 5 T cell receptor beta chains given below trace back to one sample, sequenced in a study of molecular identifiers for immune sequencing clone quantification. Using its own MiXCR run on the PCR reads, TCRdb lists one record per CDR3 protein. The sample holds 300,000 to 400,000 distinct CDR3 sequences, 20% to 25% seen once. The sample was naive CD8+ T cells from blood, with Jurkat cell RNA spiked in. Specified subset: FACS-sorted CD8+CD4-CCR7+CD45RA+ naive T cells. These TCRs come from a human donor in good health. Some libraries in this study had Jurkat cell RNA spiked in.

This clonotype appeared many times. The chain combines TRBV30 with TRBJ2-7; D may correspond to TRBD1 or TRBD2 (5 bases each). The CDR3 runs to 12 residues. Germline V gene data show CDR1 as GTSNPN and CDR2 as SVGIG (reference sequence). The germline V and J ends were trimmed by 1 base and 7 bases, with 11 bases remaining between them. CDR3 amino acids: CAWSEGPGEQYF. CDR3 bases: TGTGCCTGGAGTGAGGGGCCGGGGGAGCAGTACTTC. Filled out from reference TRBV30 and TRBJ2-7, the complete variable domain reads SQTIHQWPATLVQPVGSPLSLECTVEGTSNPNLYWYRQAAGRGLQLLFYSVGIGQISSEVPQNLSASRPQDRQFILSSKKLLLSDSGFYLCAWSEGPGEQYFGPGTRLTVT.

In its sample, this clonotype was seen many times. V is TRBV15 and J is TRBJ2-3, with 8 bases aligning to TRBD1. The ends lost 4 bases at V and 4 bases at J; junction bases unmatched: 7. This CDR3 is 15 amino acids long. From germline, CDR1 is LNHNV and CDR2 YYDKDF (reference sequence). This chain's CDR3 is CATSTSRGQPDTQYF. Here the CDR3 DNA reads TGTGCCACCAGCACCTCCAGGGGGCAACCAGATACGCAGTATTTT.

This clonotype has a count of ten or more. This sequence joins TRBV5-1 and TRBJ2-3, with D perhaps TRBD1 (6 bases). Germline V gene lookup returns CDR1 SGHRS and CDR2 YFSETQ. Trimming left V 1 base short and J 4 bases short, with 10 bases between. The CDR3 consists of 14 residues. CDR3 sequence: CASSLKKGADTQYF. CDR3 coding DNA: TGCGCCAGCAGCTTGAAGAAGGGGGCAGATACGCAGTATTTT.

V usage is TRBV4-1 and J usage is TRBJ2-5, with 16 bases aligning to TRBD2. Germline values: CDR1 MGHRA, CDR2 YSYEKL. CDR3 length equals 18 residues. V trimming: 4 bases; J trimming: 5 bases; junction bases outside the gene matches: 10. The CDR3 spells CASSPAGLAGGMYETQYF. The CDR3 bases are TGCGCCAGCAGCCCAGCGGGACTAGCGGGGGGGATGTACGAGACCCAGTACTTC.

This clonotype has ten or more counts. V and J are TRBV29-1 and TRBJ1-1; weak D call: TRBD1 (6 bases). V was shortened by 8 bases and J by 5 bases, with 12 bases between the two germline ends. This CDR3 comprises 11 residues. Germline V gene data show CDR1 as SQVTM and CDR2 as ANQGSEA. CDR3 residues: CSSEGVTEAFF. DNA for the CDR3: TGCAGCTCGGAGGGGGTTACTGAAGCTTTCTTT.